Presented here are 7 T cell receptor beta chains from one specimen sequenced in a study of blood T cells in healthy people across ages. Primed by a sample-barcoded 5' primer and a J-beta primer mix, a second PCR proceeded for 7 to 11 cycles. TCRdb ran MiXCR on the 5' RACE reads and lists one entry per CDR3 protein. The table shows over a million distinct CDR3 sequences, with 35% to 55% occurring only once. Specimen: blood. Receptors originate from an older woman in good health.

Details on this clonotype: The junction and the germline gene differ at one end; a read error may be behind it. V gene TRBV4-2 combines with J gene TRBJ2-1, with D perhaps given as TRBD1 or TRBD2 (5 bases each). The CDR3 has 15 residues. CDR1 and CDR2 from the germline V gene are LGHNA and YNFKEQ. The CDR3 loop reads CAGSHTFDRLNEQFF. The CDR3 DNA is TGTGCCGGCAGCCATACGTTCGACAGACTAAATGAGCAGTTCTTC.

CDR3 region: CSIIAGSSYEQYF. In DNA form, the CDR3 reads TGCAGTATAATAGCGGGTTCCTCCTACGAGCAGTACTTC. The chain joins TRBV20-1 to TRBJ2-7; 7 bases align to TRBD2. V was pared by 8 bases and J by 0 bases, with 7 bases of the junction left unmatched. The germline CDR1 and CDR2 sequences are DFQATT and SNEGSKA (reference sequence). The CDR3 is 13 amino acids.

V gene TRBV29-1 combines with J gene TRBJ2-5; 8 nucleotides agree with TRBD1. Germline values: CDR1 SQVTM, CDR2 ANQGSEA. V lost 7 bases to trimming and J lost 11 bases; unmatched junction nucleotides: 12. There are 12 residues in the CDR3. This CDR3 reads CSGYRGKHEQYF. CDR3 coding DNA: TGCAGCGGGTACAGGGGGAAGCATGAGCAGTACTTC.

Notes on this clonotype: A single base separates this from a much larger clone, so it may be a read error. V and J are TRBV4-1 and TRBJ2-4, with 9 bases lining up with TRBD2. This CDR3 comprises 18 residues. The germline V gene encodes CDR1 MGHRA and CDR2 YSYEKL. The CDR3 sequence is CASSQGGAAGGSKNIRYF. The CDR3 region has the DNA TGCGCCAGCAGCCAAGGGGGCGCAGCGGGAGGATCCAAAAACATTCGGTACTTC.

This clonotype was seen only once. With a much larger clone just one base away, this may be a read error. The J gene is TRBJ2-1, the V gene TRBV29-1; D is perhaps TRBD1 (5 bases). TRBJ2-7 explains the end of the DNA better; the J call may be wrong. From germline, CDR1 is SQVTM and CDR2 ANQGSEA. The CDR3 is 18 residues long. The CDR3 here is CSVDGAHLLTSSYNEQYF. The CDR3 DNA follows: TGCAGCGTTGATGGGGCCCACCTCCTTACCAGCTCCTACAATGAGCAGTACTTC.

The chain has TRBV28 and TRBJ2-7; D unclear. Germline V gene data show CDR1 as MDHEN and CDR2 as SYDVKM. The CDR3 has 12 amino acids. V was cut by 10 bases and J by 3 bases, with 13 bases left in between. For the CDR3, the DNA is TGTGCCACCAGAACCAACTACTACGAGCAGTACTTC. Encoded protein: CATRTNYYEQYF.

There are a few counts of this clonotype. The J gene is TRBJ2-2, the V gene TRBV20-1, with D hard to call. The V end was cut by 4 bases, the J end by 1 base, with 7 bases between. CDR3 length: 13 amino acids. The germline CDR1 and CDR2 sequences are DFQATT and SNEGSKA (reference sequence). CDR3 region: CSATYLNTGELFF. CDR3 sequence (DNA): TGCAGTGCTACTTATTTGAACACCGGGGAGCTGTTTTTT.